This is a list of T cell receptor beta chains from one sample in a study of OX40 agonist ivuxolimab in advanced cancers. Using immunoSEQ multiplex PCR, the repertoire was profiled, and TCRdb retains in-frame clones only, with some absent. The repertoire consists of some 72,000 clones, with about nine tenths occurring once and the leading ten covering 9.5% to 12%. The specimen comprised CD4+ or CD8+ T cells sorted from blood, sampled in a trial of the OX40 agonist ivuxolimab. All receptors derive from an adult with an advanced solid tumor such as melanoma, head and neck, liver or kidney cancer. The CDR3 runs from the conserved cysteine through the conserved F or W. A D gene is named only where the DNA matches it firmly. Size values are once, few and many counts, or a class for expanded clones, and some rows have none.

TRBD1	TRBV6-1	-	TRBJ2-7	TGTGCCAGCAGTGATATACCGGGACAGGGGGTCTACGAGCAGTACTTC	CASSDIPGQGVYEQYF
-	TRBV27	-	TRBJ2-7	TGTGCCAGCAGTTTACCCTACTCGGACGAGCAGTACTTC	CASSLPYSDEQYF
-	TRBV7-3	-	TRBJ2-7	TGTGCCAGCAGCTCCGATCCTATCGTCTCGGTCGAGCAGTACTTC	CASSSDPIVSVEQYF
-	TRBV2	-	TRBJ1-5	TGTGCCAGCAGTGAATGGAGGGCAGCCAATCAGCCCCAGCATTTT	CASSEWRAANQPQHF
-	TRBV7-6	-	TRBJ2-7	TGTGCCAGCAGCCCCGAGCGGACAGCCTACGAGCAGTACTTC	CASSPERTAYEQYF
-	TRBV7-9	once	TRBJ1-1	TGTGCCAGCAGCACTGGTGGGGGCACTGAAGCTTTCTTT	CASSTGGGTEAFF
-	TRBV19	-	TRBJ1-6	TGTGCCAGTTGGGACTCCCTGAGCTCCTATAATTCACCCCTCCACTTT	CASWDSLSSYNSPLHF
-	TRBV19	-	TRBJ1-2	TGTGCCAGTAGTATAGCGGGCTATGGCTACACCTTC	CASSIAGYGYTF
-	TRBV6-5	-	TRBJ2-1	TGTGCCAGCAGTCCCGTTGGGGGTACCCACAATGAGCAGTTCTTC	CASSPVGGTHNEQFF
TRBD1	TRBV19	once	TRBJ2-7	TGTGCCGGTACCGCGACAGGGGCCGAGCAGTACTTC	CAGTATGAEQYF
TRBD1	TRBV2	-	TRBJ2-1	TGTGCCAGCAGAGGACAGGGAAGCCCCTACAATGAGCAGTTCTTC	CASRGQGSPYNEQFF
TRBD2	TRBV30	-	TRBJ2-1	TGTGCCTGGGAGGGGTCGCTAGCGGGGGGTTGGAATGAGCAGTTCTTC	CAWEGSLAGGWNEQFF
TRBD1	TRBV5-6	-	TRBJ1-3	TGTGCCAGCAGCTCCGGACAGGGGAACACCATATATTTT	CASSSGQGNTIYF